The next 13 T cell receptor beta chains were all read from a single sample in a study of T cell responses to AZD1222 COVID-19 vaccine. Sequencing used immunoSEQ multiplex PCR; TCRdb keeps in-frame clones, though not all of them. This table has about 90,000 clones, under 95% appearing once. The sequences come from peripheral blood, collected on day 0 of MenACWY control vaccination. These TCRs come from an adult in good health.

The chain combines TRBV2 with TRBJ1-4, with 9 bases that match TRBD1. With V trimmed by 7 bases and J by 7 bases, 13 bases remained unmatched. The CDR3 runs to 16 residues. Germline CDR1 and CDR2: SNHLY and FYNNEI. The CDR3 reads CASTGREQGAGEKLFF. The CDR3 DNA sequence: TGTGCCAGCACCGGAAGAGAACAGGGGGCGGGTGAAAAACTGTTTTTT.

The chain is built from TRBV3-1 (or the pseudogene TRBV3-2) and TRBJ1-5, with a weak D call TRBD1 (5 bases). The CDR3 extends over 12 amino acids. Germline CDR1 and CDR2: LGHDT and YNNKEL (reference sequence). The V end was cut by 5 bases, the J end by 7 bases, with 9 bases between. CDR3 residues: CASSEGRQPQHF. The CDR3 DNA reads as TGTGCCAGCAGCGAGGGGAGGCAGCCCCAGCATTTT.

The V and J genes are TRBV7-6 and TRBJ2-5; 7 bases match TRBD1. Trimming removed 3 bases from V and 3 bases from J; junction bases left unmatched: 1. The CDR3 is made up of 13 amino acids. The germline gives CDR1 SGHVS, CDR2 FNYEAQ. The CDR3 spells CASSFGQEETQYF. The CDR3 nucleotides are TGTGCCAGCAGCTTCGGACAGGAAGAGACCCAGTACTTC.

This clone was counted between two and nine times. The chain employs TRBV11-2 and TRBJ2-2, with 11 bases fitting TRBD2. The trim removed 4 bases at V and 7 bases at J, leaving 8 bases unmatched. This CDR3 comprises 16 residues. CDR1 SGHAT and CDR2 FQNNGV come from the germline V gene. This CDR3 reads CASSSLRLAGGGELFF. For the CDR3, the DNA is TGTGCCAGCAGCTCCCTACGGCTAGCGGGAGGCGGGGAGCTGTTTTTT.

The CDR3 DNA reads as TGTGCCAGTAGTCCCCCGCGGGGGGGGAACACTGAAGCTTTCTTT. It encodes CASSPPRGGNTEAFF. The rearrangement joins TRBV19 to TRBJ1-1; D perhaps matches TRBD1 (5 bases). Germline V CDR1 and CDR2: LNHDA, SQIVND (reference sequence). The CDR3 extends over 15 amino acids. The V end was cut by 5 bases, the J end by 1 base, with 14 bases between.

The V and J genes are TRBV5-5 and TRBJ1-1; TRBD1 matches 9 bases. V trimming: 2 bases; J trimming: 5 bases; junction bases outside the gene matches: 7. The CDR3 sequence is 15 residues long. Looked up from germline, CDR1 is SGHKS and CDR2 is YYEKEE (reference sequence). In nucleotides, the CDR3 is TGTGCCAGCAGCTTATCGGGACAGGGTTGGACTGAAGCTTTCTTT. It is translated as CASSLSGQGWTEAFF.

The rearrangement uses TRBV2 and TRBJ2-1; TRBD2 aligns across 8 bases. Germline trimming cut 2 bases from V and 15 bases from J; bases unmatched to any gene: 3. The V gene's germline CDR1 is SNHLY and CDR2 FYNNEI. The CDR3 runs 11 residues. Written as DNA, the CDR3 is TGTGCCAGCAGTGAACCTAGCGGGTCGTTCTTC. Translation gives CASSEPSGSFF.

The CDR3 spells CASSQVGPYEQYF. The CDR3 DNA is TGTGCCAGCAGCCAAGTCGGCCCCTACGAGCAGTACTTC. The rearrangement uses TRBV3-1 (or the pseudogene TRBV3-2) and TRBJ2-7, with unresolved D. The germline gives CDR1 LGHDT, CDR2 YNNKEL (reference sequence). CDR3 length: 13 residues. V was cut by 1 base and J by 2 bases, with 6 bases left in between.

The chain couples TRBV9 to TRBJ2-7; a possible D gene is TRBD2 (7 bases). Germline loops: CDR1 SGDLS, CDR2 YYNGEE. The CDR3 is made up of 15 amino acids. V was pared by 0 bases and J by 1 base, with 11 bases between. CDR3 sequence reads: CASSVDGGPSYEQYF. In nucleotides, the CDR3 is TGTGCCAGCAGCGTAGACGGGGGGCCATCCTACGAGCAGTACTTC. Drawing the rest from reference TRBV9 and TRBJ2-7, the complete variable domain is DSGVTQTPKHLITATGQRVTLRCSPRSGDLSVYWYQQSLDQGLQFLIQYYNGEERAKGNILERFSAQQFPDLHSELNLSSLELGDSALYFCASSVDGGPSYEQYFGPGTRLTVT.

The chain has TRBV12-3 or TRBV12-4 and TRBJ2-7; possible D gene TRBD1, 5 bases. This CDR3 contains 13 residues. Trimming left V 3 bases short and J 4 bases short, with 10 bases between. CDR3 sequence: CASSLGQEYEQYF. Here the CDR3 DNA reads TGTGCCAGCAGTTTGGGGCAGGAATACGAGCAGTACTTC.

V and J are TRBV7-9 and TRBJ1-1; 7 bases agree with TRBD1. V lost 3 bases to trimming and J lost 2 bases; unmatched junction nucleotides: 6. This CDR3 spans 15 amino acids. CDR1 is SEHNR, CDR2 FQNEAQ, per germline (reference sequence). The CDR3 DNA is TGTGCCAGCAGCTTGTTACAGGGGCGAAACACTGAAGCTTTCTTT. It is translated as CASSLLQGRNTEAFF. The full variable domain, completed using reference TRBV7-9 and TRBJ1-1, is DTGVSQNPRHKITKRGQNVTFRCDPISEHNRLYWYRQTLGQGPEFLTYFQNEAQLEKSRLLSDRFSAERPKGSFSTLEIQRTEQGDSAMYLCASSLLQGRNTEAFFGQGTRLTVV.

The table lists this clone with a few counts. The chain uses TRBV28 and TRBJ2-2; the D call may be TRBD1 or TRBD2 (5 bases each). Germline values: CDR1 MDHEN, CDR2 SYDVKM. The CDR3 contains 15 residues. The V end lost 7 bases, the J end lost 2 bases, and 14 bases lay between the germline ends. This CDR3 is CASTPGQENTGELFF. As DNA, the CDR3 is TGTGCCAGCACCCCGGGGCAGGAAAACACCGGGGAGCTGTTTTTT. Together with reference TRBV28 and TRBJ2-2, the CDR3 gives the full variable domain: DVKVTQSSRYLVKRTGEKVFLECVQDMDHENMFWYRQDPGLGLRLIYFSYDVKMKEKGDIPEGYSVSREKKERFSLILESASTNQTSMYLCASTPGQENTGELFFGEGSRLTVL.

The chain recombines TRBV27 with TRBJ1-6, with no clear D. The CDR3 has 18 residues. V was clipped by 3 bases and J by 5 bases, with 20 bases between them. In germline, CDR1 is MNHEY, CDR2 SMNVEV (reference sequence). CDR3 coding DNA: TGTGCCAGCAGTTTCCTCCGGGGTGGGTGGGGAGATAATTCACCCCTCCACTTT. Translated, it gives CASSFLRGGWGDNSPLHF.